Below are 18 T cell receptor beta chains sequenced from a single sample in a study of glioma-infiltrating T cells after dendritic cell vaccination. Sequencing was performed with immunoSEQ multiplex PCR; in TCRdb, only in-frame clones are kept and a portion is missing. The sample contains 93,000 or so clones, approximately 80% of which appear only once. The sample consisted of blood, taken before dendritic cell vaccination. The source of these receptors is a human donor with glioblastoma.

In its sample, this clone was seen a few times. The chain is built from TRBV7-9 and TRBJ2-1; TRBD2 aligns across 11 bases. This CDR3 has 15 amino acids. V lost 3 bases to trimming and J lost 10 bases; unmatched junction nucleotides: 8. Germline V gene data show CDR1 as SEHNR and CDR2 as FQNEAQ (reference sequence). CDR3 in amino acids: CASSFPSGGLQEQFF. CDR3 sequence (DNA): TGTGCCAGCAGCTTCCCTAGCGGGGGGTTGCAGGAGCAGTTCTTC.

The chain recombines TRBV23-1 with TRBJ2-7, with D maybe TRBD1 (6 bases). TRBV23-1 is an open reading frame, and its role is uncertain. Trimming left V 8 bases short and J 0 bases short, with 14 bases between. CDR3 length: 14 residues. CDR3 loop: CASRSGANSYEQYF. The CDR3 region has the DNA TGCGCCAGCCGCTCAGGGGCTAACTCCTACGAGCAGTACTTC.

The V and J genes are TRBV29-1 and TRBJ2-3, with 10 bases that match TRBD2. The CDR3 sequence is 16 residues long. The junction had 4 bases not matched to a gene; V was cut back by 1 base and J by 0 bases. CDR1 and CDR2 (germline): SQVTM, ANQGSEA. DNA of the CDR3: TGCAGCGTTGAAGTAAGGACTAGCGGTAGCACAGATACGCAGTATTTT. This gives the protein CSVEVRTSGSTDTQYF.

V and J are TRBV4-1 and TRBJ2-4; D is possibly TRBD2 (5 bases). V lost 0 bases to trimming and J lost 0 bases, with 15 bases between them. The CDR3 covers 18 residues. Germline assignment: CDR1 MGHRA and CDR2 YSYEKL. The CDR3 region has the DNA TGCGCCAGCAGCCAAGATTCCTCTACGGGGTTAGCCAAAAACATTCAGTACTTC. Translating gives CASSQDSSTGLAKNIQYF.

This clone was counted once. The V and J genes are TRBV6-1 and TRBJ2-5, with D maybe TRBD2 (5 bases). Trimming took off 3 bases at V and 4 bases at J, with 12 bases between the two ends. Per the germline V gene, CDR1 is MNHNS and CDR2 is SASEGT. This CDR3 comprises 14 residues. CDR3: CASSDPGIGETQYF. CDR3 DNA sequence: TGTGCCAGCAGTGACCCCGGGATCGGAGAGACCCAGTACTTC.

The chain uses TRBV4-1 and TRBJ1-1; perhaps TRBD1 as D (5 bases). The ends were cut back, 3 bases at V and 5 bases at J, with 13 bases in the middle. Germline V gene lookup returns CDR1 MGHRA and CDR2 YSYEKL. The CDR3 sequence is 14 residues long. Here the CDR3 reads CASSQAPGLTEAFF. CDR3 sequence (DNA): TGCGCCAGCAGCCAGGCACCAGGGTTAACTGAAGCTTTCTTT.

This clone was seen just once. This chain connects TRBV7-3 to TRBJ2-7, with D perhaps matching TRBD2 (6 bases). The CDR3 has 16 amino acids. V lost 0 bases and J lost 4, with 16 bases in between. Germline CDR1 is SGHTA and CDR2 is FQGTGA. The CDR3: CASSLTSRDSLYEQYF. CDR3 bases: TGTGCCAGCAGCTTAACTTCTCGGGACTCCTTATACGAGCAGTACTTC.

The chain joins TRBV5-6 to TRBJ2-3; D is unresolved. Germline loops: CDR1 SGHDT, CDR2 YYEEEE. The germline V and J ends were trimmed by 0 bases and 3 bases, with 14 bases remaining between them. The length of the CDR3 is 16 residues. CDR3 DNA: TGTGCCAGCAGCTTGGGTTCACTACTACTAACAGATACGCAGTATTTT. The encoded protein is CASSLGSLLLTDTQYF.

The rearrangement links TRBV6-6 to TRBJ1-5; TRBD1 aligns across 7 bases. Losses at the gene ends were 8 bases for V and 3 bases for J; bases not matched to a gene: 7. The germline V gene encodes CDR1 MNHNY and CDR2 SVGAGI (reference sequence). This CDR3 is 14 amino acids long. CDR3 DNA: TGTGCCAGCCGAAGGGGGCAAAACAATCAGCCCCAGCATTTT. This translates into CASRRGQNNQPQHF.

V gene TRBV27 combines with J gene TRBJ1-5; 7 bases map to TRBD1. V lost 5 bases, J lost 5 bases, and 3 bases stayed unmatched. Germline-derived CDR1 and CDR2 are MNHEY and SMNVEV (reference sequence). The CDR3 is 13 amino acids. The CDR3 loop is CASSRTGDQPQHF. CDR3 DNA sequence: TGTGCCAGCAGTCGGACAGGTGATCAGCCCCAGCATTTT.

J is TRBJ1-2 and V is TRBV5-1, with D unresolved. Trimming cost V 5 bases and J 8 bases, with 16 bases left between them. The CDR3 covers 13 residues. Germline V CDR1 and CDR2: SGHRS, YFSETQ. The CDR3 here is CASRPGHFPGYTF. DNA of the CDR3: TGCGCCAGCAGGCCCGGTCACTTCCCGGGCTACACCTTC.

This clone was picked up a small number of times. The chain is built from TRBV5-6 and TRBJ1-4; TRBD1 aligns across 9 bases. Germline CDR1 reads SGHDT; CDR2 reads YYEEEE. V gave up 4 bases and J gave up 6 bases; unmatched junction bases: 7. The CDR3 extends over 15 amino acids. The CDR3, as DNA: TGTGCCAGCAGCAGTAACAGGGGGCTTGATGAAAAACTGTTTTTT. Translating gives CASSSNRGLDEKLFF.

The V gene is TRBV7-9, the J gene TRBJ2-5, with 9 bases that match TRBD2. This CDR3 comprises 18 residues. V lost 5 bases to trimming and J lost 7 bases; unmatched junction nucleotides: 20. Germline V lookup: CDR1 SEHNR, CDR2 FQNEAQ (reference sequence). The CDR3: CASSPLSGSGRFRRTQYF. The DNA of the CDR3 is TGTGCCAGCAGCCCTCTTAGTGGTAGCGGGAGATTTAGGCGGACCCAGTACTTC.

This chain links TRBV7-9 with TRBJ2-1; 9 nucleotides align to TRBD2. V lost 8 bases to trimming and J lost 0 bases; unmatched junction nucleotides: 5. Germline V gene lookup returns CDR1 SEHNR and CDR2 FQNEAQ (reference sequence). This CDR3 region has 15 residues. In DNA, the CDR3 is TGTGCCAGCGTGACTAGCGGAGACTCCTACAATGAGCAGTTCTTC. Protein product: CASVTSGDSYNEQFF.

CDR3 DNA: TGCGCCAGCGCTCCTAGGTCGACAGGGCCCCCGGGATTATCACAGTATTTT. It translates to CASAPRSTGPPGLSQYF. V usage is TRBV5-1 and J usage is TRBJ2-3; 7 bases match TRBD1. V shed 7 bases and J 12 bases; nucleotides not matched to a gene: 26. CDR1 and CDR2 (germline): SGHRS, YFSETQ. The CDR3 length is 17 residues.

The chain combines TRBV6-5 with TRBJ1-1; D is uncertain. This CDR3 contains 15 residues. Trimming cost V 2 bases and J 1 base, with 11 bases left between them. CDR1 is MNHEY, CDR2 SVGAGI, per germline. In DNA, the CDR3 is TGTGCCAGCAGTTACCGTGAGCGCAGGAACACTGAAGCTTTCTTT. Protein sequence: CASSYRERRNTEAFF.

The rearrangement joins TRBV6-6 to TRBJ2-5; D uncertain. Per germline, CDR1 MNHNY and CDR2 SVGAGI (reference sequence). V lost 5 bases to trimming and J lost 2 bases, with 3 bases between them. The CDR3 covers 11 residues. CDR3 DNA sequence: TGTGCCAGCAGTCCACAAGAGACCCAGTACTTC. Translated: CASSPQETQYF.

This chain links TRBV5-1 with TRBJ1-3, with D possibly being TRBD1 (6 bases). The CDR3 extends over 15 amino acids. V shed 3 bases and J shed 0 bases, with 10 bases lying between them. Germline lookup yields CDR1 SGHRS and CDR2 YFSETQ. CDR3 sequence reads: CASSSTGASGNTIYF. The CDR3, as DNA: TGCGCCAGCAGCTCGACAGGCGCCTCTGGAAACACCATATATTTT. The whole variable domain, filled in from reference TRBV5-1 and TRBJ1-3, reads KAGVTQTPRYLIKTRGQQVTLSCSPISGHRSVSWYQQTPGQGLQFLFEYFSETQRNKGNFPGRFSGRQFSNSRSEMNVSTLELGDSALYLCASSSTGASGNTIYFGEGSWLTVV.